What follows is one TCR beta chain and its context. Its antigen is not identified. This sample is part of a study of beta chain features in type 1 diabetes. At the level of the study: The examined sorted cells totaled some 99 million across samples. Overall study findings and caveats: In all four CD4+ subsets, TCRB CDR3 length was significantly, moderately reduced in type 1 diabetes. Reads derived from cDNA could over-represent cells showing high TCR expression. The study found that naive, central memory and Treg TCRB repertoires appeared more similar in patients than in healthy donors.

Germline lookup yields CDR1 SGHRS and CDR2 YFSETQ. This CDR3 spans 15 amino acids. With V trimmed by 5 bases and J by 7 bases, 8 bases remained unmatched. A sort by CD45RO/CCR7/CD25/CD127/CD95/CD27 yielded CD4+ naive, central memory, regulatory and stem cell-like memory cells. The investigators reverse transcribed all of the isolated RNA, so they sequenced expressed TCRB transcripts. The method was immunoSEQ multiplex PCR; TCRdb's version includes in-frame clones alone and lacks a portion of them. The repertoire holds about 41,000 clones, with approximately 70% as singletons. The clonotype was recovered from a man aged 25 to 40 with type 1 diabetes. Some clones in this sample may be carry-over from other donors' samples. V is TRBV5-1 and J is TRBJ2-1; 11 bases align to TRBD2. The sequencing sample was made of Tregs from blood. The CDR3 DNA reads as TGCGCCAGCAGGGTTAGCGGGGGGGCCGTAAATGAGCAGTTCTTC. The encoded protein is CASRVSGGAVNEQFF. The complete variable domain, with remaining parts taken from reference TRBV5-1 and TRBJ2-1, reads KAGVTQTPRYLIKTRGQQVTLSCSPISGHRSVSWYQQTPGQGLQFLFEYFSETQRNKGNFPGRFSGRQFSNSRSEMNVSTLELGDSALYLCASRVSGGAVNEQFFGPGTRLTVL.